This T cell receptor (beta chain) came from a study of radiation and T cells in renal cell carcinoma. Broader study findings: From baseline, blood top tumor clonotypes peaked at 2 weeks post-radiation.

The method was immunoSEQ multiplex PCR; TCRdb's version includes in-frame clones alone and lacks a portion of them. The sample includes about 130,000 clones, roughly four fifths of them seen just once. V shed 1 base and J shed 4 bases, with 11 bases lying between them. Germline V gene sequence: CDR1 MNHNS, CDR2 SASEGT. The CDR3 length is 15 residues. Time point given: blood 2 weeks post-SBRT. Treatment specified: 15 Gy SBRT to primary tumor, nephrectomy 4 weeks later. Regarding this clone: Its antigen remains unknown.

The sequence was collected from a woman aged 60 to 75 with renal cell carcinoma. The specimen was blood, collected from a patient whose treatment included radiotherapy and nephrectomy. The chain recombines TRBV6-1 with TRBJ1-5; maybe TRBD1 (6 bases). This CDR3 reads CASSEGWDTNQPQHF. CDR3 sequence (DNA): TGTGCCAGCAGTGAAGGGTGGGACACTAATCAGCCCCAGCATTTT.